Following are 29 T cell receptor beta chains from one sample sequenced in a study of beta chain features in type 1 diabetes. Investigators reverse transcribed all isolated RNA, so they sequenced expressed TCRB transcripts. The repertoire was sequenced with immunoSEQ multiplex PCR; TCRdb's copy has only in-frame clones and lacks some. The table records 70,000 to 95,000 clones, under 35% of them present only once. Sequencing input: stem cell memory CD4+ T cells from blood. All receptors come from a woman aged 18-29 years in good health.

This clone has only a few counts. V is TRBV7-9 and J is TRBJ2-7; D may be TRBD1 (6 bases). Germline loops: CDR1 SEHNR, CDR2 FQNEAQ (reference sequence). The V end lost 5 bases, the J end lost 6 bases, and 20 bases lay between the germline ends. This CDR3 has 15 residues. The CDR3 loop reads CASSLGTHRGGEQYF. DNA for the CDR3: TGTGCCAGCAGCCTTGGGACACACCGTGGCGGCGAGCAGTACTTC.

V is TRBV7-9 and J is TRBJ1-2; 8 bases fit TRBD1. This CDR3 is built from 15 residues. Germline V CDR1 and CDR2: SEHNR, FQNEAQ (reference sequence). Trimming removed 1 base from V and 4 bases from J; junction bases left unmatched: 5. The DNA of the CDR3 is TGTGCCAGCAGCTTAGTCGCAGGGGGCGGCTATGGCTACACCTTC. Its protein product is CASSLVAGGGYGYTF.

This clone was detected once. The chain uses TRBV5-1 and TRBJ1-1, with TRBD1 matching over 9 bases. With 4 bases clipped from V and 5 bases from J, the junction kept 12 bases outside the gene matches. The CDR3 totals 16 residues. The germline V gene has CDR1 SGHRS and CDR2 YFSETQ. As DNA, the CDR3 is TGCGCCAGCAGCACCATGGGACAGGGCGGAGGTACTGAAGCTTTCTTT. Encoded protein: CASSTMGQGGGTEAFF. Using reference TRBV5-1 and TRBJ1-1 for the parts outside the CDR3, the full variable domain is KAGVTQTPRYLIKTRGQQVTLSCSPISGHRSVSWYQQTPGQGLQFLFEYFSETQRNKGNFPGRFSGRQFSNSRSEMNVSTLELGDSALYLCASSTMGQGGGTEAFFGQGTRLTVV.

CDR3 protein: CSVAPGLAGQETQYF. As DNA, the CDR3 is TGCAGCGTTGCCCCGGGACTAGCGGGACAAGAGACCCAGTACTTC. This sequence joins TRBV29-1 and TRBJ2-5; 13 nucleotides line up with TRBD2. V lost 4 bases, J lost 2 bases, and 4 bases stayed unmatched. The germline gives CDR1 SQVTM, CDR2 ANQGSEA. The CDR3 is 15 residues long.

The chain is built from TRBV5-6 and TRBJ2-2; D unresolved. Germline V CDR1 and CDR2: SGHDT, YYEEEE. This CDR3 is 14 amino acids long. Trimming left V 1 base short and J 1 base short, with 5 bases between. The CDR3 loop is CASSLRQNTGELFF. The CDR3 region has the DNA TGTGCCAGCAGCTTGAGACAGAACACCGGGGAGCTGTTTTTT.

This clone has just a few counts. The genes are TRBV5-1 and TRBJ2-5; TRBD1 aligns across 10 bases. CDR3 size: 16 residues. In germline, CDR1 is SGHRS, CDR2 YFSETQ. J lost 5 bases, V lost 4 bases, and 11 bases had no gene match. Here the CDR3 reads CASSNPTGGARETQYF. Written as DNA, the CDR3 is TGCGCCAGCAGCAACCCGACAGGGGGCGCGAGGGAGACCCAGTACTTC.

The chain carries TRBV5-4 and TRBJ1-1; 8 positions match TRBD1. The length of the CDR3 is 15 residues. Germline-derived CDR1 and CDR2 are SGHNT and YYREEE (reference sequence). Losses at the gene ends were 3 bases for V and 4 bases for J; bases not matched to a gene: 8. The CDR3 sequence is CASSSLTGVFTEAFF. The CDR3 DNA reads as TGTGCCAGCAGCTCGCTGACAGGGGTTTTCACTGAAGCTTTCTTT.

The rearrangement links TRBV11-2 to TRBJ2-3; D is undetermined. V gave up 2 bases and J gave up 6 bases, with 3 bases separating them. The CDR3 consists of 11 residues. Germline assignment: CDR1 SGHAT and CDR2 FQNNGV. CDR3 residues: CASSLHDTQYF. In nucleotides, the CDR3 is TGTGCCAGCAGCTTACATGATACGCAGTATTTT.

There are a few counts of this clone. The chain couples TRBV10-3 to TRBJ1-2; D unclear. V was cut by 6 bases and J by 7 bases, with 15 bases left in between. Germline V gene lookup returns CDR1 ENHRY and CDR2 SYGVKD. The CDR3 contains 13 residues. CDR3 sequence: CAISLTPPAGYTF. For the CDR3, the DNA is TGTGCCATCAGCCTGACTCCCCCGGCTGGCTACACCTTC.

The table lists this clone with a count of one. The chain employs TRBV19 and TRBJ2-7; 7 bases map to TRBD2. Germline V gene sequence: CDR1 LNHDA, CDR2 SQIVND (reference sequence). V was pared by 8 bases and J by 3 bases, with 19 bases of the junction left unmatched. The CDR3 runs 17 residues. CDR3 region: CASEPRFFGLENYEQYF. DNA for the CDR3: TGTGCCAGTGAACCGAGGTTCTTTGGACTAGAAAACTACGAGCAGTACTTC.

This chain uses TRBV10-2 with TRBJ2-5, with 9 bases that match TRBD2. Germline V gene data show CDR1 as WSHSY and CDR2 as SAAADI. CDR3 size: 13 residues. After removal of 6 bases from V and 2 bases from J, the junction contained 1 base not matched to a gene. CDR3 in DNA: TGCGCCAGCAGGCTAGCGGGGCAAGAGACCCAGTACTTC. Its protein is CASRLAGQETQYF.

The CDR3 loop reads CASSPQGQVLGTGELFF. CDR3 sequence (DNA): TGTGCCAGCAGCCCCCAGGGACAGGTCTTAGGGACCGGGGAGCTGTTTTTT. The V and J genes are TRBV7-8 and TRBJ2-2; TRBD1 agrees at 8 bases. The CDR3 has 17 amino acids. Germline-derived CDR1 and CDR2 are SGHVS and FQNEAQ. V shed 5 bases, J shed 5 bases, and the junction held 13 bases outside the gene matches.

V usage is TRBV9 and J usage is TRBJ2-3, with TRBD2 matching 11 bases. This CDR3 has 16 residues. J lost 4 bases, V lost 4 bases, and 8 bases had no gene match. Germline-derived CDR1 and CDR2 are SGDLS and YYNGEE. The CDR3 spells CASSLTSGSGPDTQYF. CDR3 DNA sequence: TGTGCCAGCAGCCTTACTAGCGGGAGCGGGCCAGATACGCAGTATTTT.

J is TRBJ1-2 and V is TRBV25-1; 9 bases fit TRBD1. The germline gives CDR1 MGHDK, CDR2 SYGVNS. The CDR3 sequence is 15 residues long. Trimming cost V 6 bases and J 8 bases; bases outside gene matches: 13. CDR3 in amino acids: CASSHSGTGRNGYTF. CDR3 nucleotide sequence: TGTGCCAGCAGCCACTCCGGGACAGGGAGGAACGGCTACACCTTC.

CDR3 in amino acids: CASSSGPTQGDEQFF. In nucleotides, the CDR3 is TGTGCCAGCAGTTCCGGTCCAACTCAGGGCGATGAGCAGTTCTTC. The chain uses TRBV6-5 and TRBJ2-1, with D possibly matching TRBD1 (5 bases). Germline assignment: CDR1 MNHEY and CDR2 SVGAGI. V lost 4 bases and J 8 bases, leaving 18 bases between the germline ends. This CDR3 contains 15 residues.

The chain uses TRBV18 and TRBJ1-1; 7 positions agree with TRBD1. The CDR3 consists of 14 residues. The ends lost 3 bases at V and 0 bases at J; junction bases unmatched: 1. CDR1 is KGHSH and CDR2 is LQKENI in the germline V gene. CDR3 coding DNA: TGTGCCAGCTCACCGGGGACAGTGAACACTGAAGCTTTCTTT. This sequence encodes CASSPGTVNTEAFF.

This chain uses TRBV18 with TRBJ2-3, with 9 bases matching TRBD2. Germline V CDR1 and CDR2: KGHSH, LQKENI. The CDR3 is 17 amino acids. J gave up 6 bases and V 6 bases, and 16 bases lay outside the gene matches. The CDR3 reads CASSPAGSGRFGDTQYF. CDR3 DNA: TGTGCCAGCTCTCCAGCCGGTAGCGGGAGATTCGGTGATACGCAGTATTTT.

CDR3 in amino acids: CASSPLMMWDKIYEQFF. The CDR3 DNA reads TGTGCCAGCAGCCCACTTATGATGTGGGACAAAATCTATGAGCAGTTCTTC. The chain links TRBV5-6 to TRBJ2-1, with D tentatively TRBD1 (6 bases). The CDR3 is 17 residues long. Germline assignment: CDR1 SGHDT and CDR2 YYEEEE. V gave up 4 bases and J gave up 8 bases, with 25 bases separating them.

This sequence joins TRBV19 and TRBJ2-3; 9 positions agree with TRBD2. V gave up 7 bases and J gave up 0 bases; unmatched junction bases: 5. The CDR3 totals 15 residues. Per the germline V gene, CDR1 is LNHDA and CDR2 is SQIVND (reference sequence). The CDR3 sequence: CASKLAGISTDTQYF. In DNA form, the CDR3 reads TGTGCCAGTAAGCTAGCGGGAATAAGCACAGATACGCAGTATTTT.

This clone was seen a handful of times. The CDR3 DNA sequence: TGTGCCAGCAGCACTAGCGGGAGCTATACGCAGTATTTT. Translating gives CASSTSGSYTQYF. The rearrangement links TRBV6-5 to TRBJ2-3; 11 bases line up with TRBD2. CDR3 length equals 13 residues. The junction had 3 bases not matched to a gene; V was cut back by 6 bases and J by 7 bases. Germline CDR1 reads MNHEY; CDR2 reads SVGAGI.

This chain uses TRBV25-1 with TRBJ2-1; TRBD2 aligns across 10 bases. Germline CDR1 and CDR2: MGHDK and SYGVNS. The J segment lost 3 bases and the V segment lost 0 bases, leaving 2 bases of the junction unmatched. This CDR3 is built from 16 residues. The CDR3 loop reads CASSEYLAGVYNEQFF. The CDR3 nucleotides read TGTGCCAGCAGTGAATATCTAGCGGGAGTCTACAATGAGCAGTTCTTC.

The chain recombines TRBV5-8 with TRBJ2-1; no firm D call. CDR1 is SGHTS and CDR2 is YDEGEE in the germline V gene. The length of the CDR3 is 17 residues. Trimming left V 5 bases short and J 0 bases short, with 18 bases between. CDR3: CASSYSISGSSYNEQFF. The CDR3 DNA reads as TGTGCCAGCAGTTACTCAATTTCAGGAAGCTCCTACAATGAGCAGTTCTTC.

This clone was found a few times. The chain recombines TRBV30 with TRBJ2-7, with D perhaps matching TRBD1 (5 bases). This CDR3 region has 11 residues. Germline values: CDR1 GTSNPN, CDR2 SVGIG (reference sequence). Trimming left V 2 bases short and J 7 bases short, with 9 bases between. CDR3 nucleotides: TGTGCCTGGAGTTGGGGCGTTGAGCAGTACTTC. Encoded protein: CAWSWGVEQYF.

V usage is TRBV11-3 and J usage is TRBJ2-7; tentative D call: TRBD2 (6 bases). The CDR3 is 17 amino acids. V was clipped by 4 bases and J by 4 bases, with 23 bases between them. Germline V CDR1 and CDR2: SGHNT, YENEEA. The CDR3 loop is CASSSVGARAGTYEQYF. CDR3 in DNA: TGTGCCAGCAGCTCGGTAGGGGCCCGGGCAGGGACTTACGAGCAGTACTTC.

This clone has only a few counts. The J gene is TRBJ1-2, the V gene TRBV7-9; 7 bases agree with TRBD1. The CDR3 is 14 residues long. Losses at the gene ends were 1 base for V and 8 bases for J; bases not matched to a gene: 7. The germline V gene encodes CDR1 SEHNR and CDR2 FQNEAQ (reference sequence). CDR3 sequence (DNA): TGTGCCAGCAGCTTAGACTCTAACAGGGGCGGCTACACCTTC. Protein product: CASSLDSNRGGYTF.

In the case of this clone: The sample carries other DNA sequences with the same CDR3. The gene calls are TRBV5-1 and TRBJ2-2, with D possibly matching TRBD1 (6 bases). V was clipped by 3 bases and J by 4 bases, with 7 bases between them. The germline V gene has CDR1 SGHRS and CDR2 YFSETQ. The CDR3 covers 13 residues. CDR3 loop: CASSSQGTGELFF. CDR3 nucleotide sequence: TGCGCCAGCAGCTCACAGGGCACCGGGGAGCTGTTTTTT.

This clone was observed a few times. The rearrangement uses TRBV30 and TRBJ2-1, with D perhaps matching TRBD2 (6 bases). The CDR3 runs to 14 residues. CDR1 GTSNPN and CDR2 SVGIG come from the germline V gene (reference sequence). V lost 4 bases and J lost 4, with 14 bases in between. CDR3 amino acids: CAWNLDYSYNEQFF. CDR3 DNA sequence: TGTGCCTGGAATCTGGACTACTCTTACAATGAGCAGTTCTTC.

The chain links TRBV29-1 to TRBJ2-2; 11 bases match TRBD2. Trimming removed 6 bases from V and 0 bases from J; junction bases left unmatched: 3. Germline CDR1 SQVTM, CDR2 ANQGSEA. The CDR3 totals 15 residues. CDR3 bases: TGCAGCGTAGAGGGACTAGCGGCGAACACCGGGGAGCTGTTTTTT. Translated: CSVEGLAANTGELFF.

The V gene is TRBV2, the J gene TRBJ2-5; 8 nucleotides agree with TRBD1. This CDR3 comprises 14 residues. Losses at the gene ends were 5 bases for V and 5 bases for J; bases not matched to a gene: 7. CDR1 and CDR2 from the germline V gene are SNHLY and FYNNEI. The CDR3 nucleotides read TGTGCCAGCAGTATCGACAGGGGACGGGAGACCCAGTACTTC. Translation gives CASSIDRGRETQYF.